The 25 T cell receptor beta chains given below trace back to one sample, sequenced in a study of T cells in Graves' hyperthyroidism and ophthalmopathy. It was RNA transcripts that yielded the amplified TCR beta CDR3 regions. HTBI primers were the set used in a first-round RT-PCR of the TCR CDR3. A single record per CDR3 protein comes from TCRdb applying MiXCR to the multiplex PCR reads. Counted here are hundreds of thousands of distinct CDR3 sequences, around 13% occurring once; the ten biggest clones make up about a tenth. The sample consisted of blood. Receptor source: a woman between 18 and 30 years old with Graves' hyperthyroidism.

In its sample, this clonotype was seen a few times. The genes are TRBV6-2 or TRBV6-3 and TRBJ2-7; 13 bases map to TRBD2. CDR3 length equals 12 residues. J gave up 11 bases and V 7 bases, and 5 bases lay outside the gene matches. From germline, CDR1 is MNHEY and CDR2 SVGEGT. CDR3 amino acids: CASMRTSGREYF. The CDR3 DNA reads TGTGCCAGCATGAGGACTAGCGGGAGAGAGTACTTC.

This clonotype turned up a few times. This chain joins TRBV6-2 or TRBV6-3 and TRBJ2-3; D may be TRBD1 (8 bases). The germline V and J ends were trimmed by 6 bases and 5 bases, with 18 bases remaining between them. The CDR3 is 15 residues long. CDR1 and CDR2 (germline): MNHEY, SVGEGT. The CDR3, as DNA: TGTGCCAGCAGACTACAGGGGGGGGCTTTAGATACGCAGTATTTT. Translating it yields CASRLQGGALDTQYF.

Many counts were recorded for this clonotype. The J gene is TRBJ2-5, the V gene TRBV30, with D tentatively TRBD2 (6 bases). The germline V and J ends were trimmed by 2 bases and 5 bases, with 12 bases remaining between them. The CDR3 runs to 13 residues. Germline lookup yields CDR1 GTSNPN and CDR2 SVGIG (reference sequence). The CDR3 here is CAWSRGMSETQYF. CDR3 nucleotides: TGTGCCTGGAGTCGGGGGATGTCGGAGACCCAGTACTTC. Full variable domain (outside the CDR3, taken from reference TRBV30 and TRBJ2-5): SQTIHQWPATLVQPVGSPLSLECTVEGTSNPNLYWYRQAAGRGLQLLFYSVGIGQISSEVPQNLSASRPQDRQFILSSKKLLLSDSGFYLCAWSRGMSETQYFGPGTRLLVL.

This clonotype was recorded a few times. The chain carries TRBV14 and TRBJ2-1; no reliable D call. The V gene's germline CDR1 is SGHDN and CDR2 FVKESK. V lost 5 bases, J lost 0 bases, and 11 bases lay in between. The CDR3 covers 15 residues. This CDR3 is CASSSLPDSYNEQFF. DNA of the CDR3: TGTGCCAGCAGCTCCCTCCCTGACTCCTACAATGAGCAGTTCTTC.

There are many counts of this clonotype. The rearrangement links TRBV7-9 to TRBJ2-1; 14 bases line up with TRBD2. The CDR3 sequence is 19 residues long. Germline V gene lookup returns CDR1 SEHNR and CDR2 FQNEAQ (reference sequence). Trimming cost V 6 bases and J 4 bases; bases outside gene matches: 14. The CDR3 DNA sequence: TGTGCCAGCAGACCCAAGACTAGCGGGAGGGCCGAGAGGTACAATGAGCAGTTCTTC. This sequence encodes CASRPKTSGRAERYNEQFF.

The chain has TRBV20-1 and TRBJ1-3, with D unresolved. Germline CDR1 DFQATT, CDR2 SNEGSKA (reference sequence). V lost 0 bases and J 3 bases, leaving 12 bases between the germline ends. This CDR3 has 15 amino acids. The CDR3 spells CSARDLRLGGNTIYF. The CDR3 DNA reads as TGCAGTGCTAGAGATTTAAGGTTGGGTGGAAACACCATATATTTT.

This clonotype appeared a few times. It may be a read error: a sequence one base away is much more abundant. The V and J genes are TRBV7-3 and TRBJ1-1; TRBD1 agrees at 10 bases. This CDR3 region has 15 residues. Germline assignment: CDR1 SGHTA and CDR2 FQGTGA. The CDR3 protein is CAGSSSGQGITEAFF. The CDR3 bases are TGTGCCGGCAGCTCATCGGGACAGGGGATCACTGAAGCTTTCTTT.

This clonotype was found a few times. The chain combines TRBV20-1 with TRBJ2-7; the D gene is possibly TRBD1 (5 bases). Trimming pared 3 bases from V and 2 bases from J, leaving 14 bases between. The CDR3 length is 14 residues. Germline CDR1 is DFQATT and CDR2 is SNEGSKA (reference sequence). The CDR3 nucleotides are TGCAGTGCTAGGGCCCCGACAGAAACCTACGAGCAGTACTTC. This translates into CSARAPTETYEQYF.

The CDR3 nucleotides read TGTGCCAGCAGCCAATCCCCCGACAGGGGGAATGGCGCTTTCTTT. This codes for CASSQSPDRGNGAFF. This chain uses TRBV7-9 with TRBJ1-1; TRBD1 matches 9 bases. The junction had 15 bases not matched to a gene; V was cut back by 5 bases and J by 11 bases. The CDR3 extends over 15 amino acids. From germline, CDR1 is SEHNR and CDR2 FQNEAQ (reference sequence).

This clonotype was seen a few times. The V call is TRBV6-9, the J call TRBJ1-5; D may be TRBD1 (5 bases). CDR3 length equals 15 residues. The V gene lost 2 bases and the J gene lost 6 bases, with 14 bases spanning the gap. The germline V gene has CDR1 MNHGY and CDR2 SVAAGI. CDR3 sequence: CASSYDRGGGQPQHF. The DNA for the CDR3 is TGTGCCAGCAGTTATGATAGGGGCGGCGGTCAGCCCCAGCATTTT.

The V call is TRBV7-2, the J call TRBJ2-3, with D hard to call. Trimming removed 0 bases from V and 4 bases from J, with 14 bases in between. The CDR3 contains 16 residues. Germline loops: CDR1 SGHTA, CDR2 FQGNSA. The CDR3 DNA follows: TGTGCCAGCAGCTTAGCGCAATCGTACCCCCCAGATACGCAGTATTTT. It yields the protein CASSLAQSYPPDTQYF.

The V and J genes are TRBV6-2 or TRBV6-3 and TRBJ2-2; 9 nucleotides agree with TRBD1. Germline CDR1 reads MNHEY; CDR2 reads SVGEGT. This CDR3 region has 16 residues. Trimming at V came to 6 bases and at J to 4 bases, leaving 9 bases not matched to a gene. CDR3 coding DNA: TGTGCCAGCAGACCCCCCGGGACAGGGTTCACCGGGGAGCTGTTTTTT. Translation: CASRPPGTGFTGELFF.

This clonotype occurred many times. The CDR3 is CSVLDRATYNEQFF. The CDR3 DNA sequence: TGCAGCGTTCTAGACAGGGCAACCTACAATGAGCAGTTCTTC. V usage is TRBV29-1 and J usage is TRBJ2-1, with 7 bases identical to TRBD1. CDR1 is SQVTM and CDR2 is ANQGSEA in the germline V gene. With V trimmed by 5 bases and J by 2 bases, 6 bases remained unmatched. This CDR3 comprises 14 residues.

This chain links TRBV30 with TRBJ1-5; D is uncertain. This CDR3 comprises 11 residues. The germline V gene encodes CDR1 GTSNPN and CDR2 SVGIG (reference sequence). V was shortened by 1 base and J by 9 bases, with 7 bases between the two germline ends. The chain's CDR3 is CAWSAGGPQHF. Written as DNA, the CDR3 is TGTGCCTGGAGTGCGGGAGGGCCCCAGCATTTT. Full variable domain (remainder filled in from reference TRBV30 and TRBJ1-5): SQTIHQWPATLVQPVGSPLSLECTVEGTSNPNLYWYRQAAGRGLQLLFYSVGIGQISSEVPQNLSASRPQDRQFILSSKKLLLSDSGFYLCAWSAGGPQHFGDGTRLSIL.

CDR3 loop: CASSAGTGGDSPLHF. CDR3 nucleotide sequence: TGTGCCAGCAGCGCCGGGACAGGGGGCGATTCACCCCTCCACTTT. This chain connects TRBV6-2 or TRBV6-3 to TRBJ1-6, with 12 positions matching TRBD1. V lost 6 bases, J lost 8 bases, and 5 bases stayed unmatched. Germline CDR1 and CDR2: MNHEY and SVGEGT. The CDR3 sequence is 15 residues long.

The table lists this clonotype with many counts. CDR3 region: CASSSTGEGYGYTF. Written as DNA, the CDR3 is TGCGCCAGCAGCTCGACAGGGGAAGGCTATGGCTACACCTTC. The chain joins TRBV5-1 to TRBJ1-2, with 8 bases identical to TRBD1. Losses at the gene ends were 3 bases for V and 4 bases for J; bases not matched to a gene: 5. The length of the CDR3 is 14 residues. Germline V gene sequence: CDR1 SGHRS, CDR2 YFSETQ.

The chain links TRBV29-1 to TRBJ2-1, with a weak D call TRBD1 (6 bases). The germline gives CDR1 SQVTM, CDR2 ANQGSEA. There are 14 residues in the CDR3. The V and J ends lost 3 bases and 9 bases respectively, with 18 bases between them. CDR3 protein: CSVDRAGVKGEQFF. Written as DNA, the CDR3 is TGCAGCGTTGATAGGGCAGGGGTTAAAGGTGAGCAGTTCTTC.

Written as DNA, the CDR3 is TGCGCCAGCAGCTCGATTCGGGGCAGGGGCAATGAGCAGTTCTTC. Protein: CASSSIRGRGNEQFF. The chain is built from TRBV5-1 and TRBJ2-1, with D perhaps matching TRBD1 (6 bases). Germline V lookup: CDR1 SGHRS, CDR2 YFSETQ. V lost 3 bases to trimming and J lost 6 bases, with 16 bases between them. The CDR3 consists of 15 residues.

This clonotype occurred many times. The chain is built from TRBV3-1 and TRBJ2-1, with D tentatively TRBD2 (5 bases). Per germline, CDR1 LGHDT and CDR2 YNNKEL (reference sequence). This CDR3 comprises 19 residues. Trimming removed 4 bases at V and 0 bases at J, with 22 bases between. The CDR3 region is CASSLPPMREWSSYNEQFF. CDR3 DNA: TGTGCCAGCAGCCTCCCCCCGATGAGGGAGTGGAGCTCCTACAATGAGCAGTTCTTC.

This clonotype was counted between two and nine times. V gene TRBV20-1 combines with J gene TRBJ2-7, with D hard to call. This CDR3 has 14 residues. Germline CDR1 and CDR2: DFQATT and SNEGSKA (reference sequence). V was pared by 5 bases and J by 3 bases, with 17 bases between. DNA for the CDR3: TGCAGTGCTCAAATACCCGGGTTACTCTACGAGCAGTACTTC. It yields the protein CSAQIPGLLYEQYF.

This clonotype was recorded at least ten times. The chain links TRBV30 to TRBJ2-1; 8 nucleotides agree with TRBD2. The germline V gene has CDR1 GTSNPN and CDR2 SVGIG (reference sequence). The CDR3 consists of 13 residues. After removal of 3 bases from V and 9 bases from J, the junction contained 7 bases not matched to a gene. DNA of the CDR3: TGTGCCTGGAGAGGCGGGAGGCGGGGTGAGCAGTTCTTC. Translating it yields CAWRGGRRGEQFF.

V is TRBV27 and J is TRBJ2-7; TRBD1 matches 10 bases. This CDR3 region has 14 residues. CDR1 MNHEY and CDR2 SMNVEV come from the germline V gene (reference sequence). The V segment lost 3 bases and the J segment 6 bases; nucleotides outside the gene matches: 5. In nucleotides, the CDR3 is TGTGCCAGCAGTTTCGACAGGGGGCGCTCCGAGCAGTACTTC. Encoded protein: CASSFDRGRSEQYF.

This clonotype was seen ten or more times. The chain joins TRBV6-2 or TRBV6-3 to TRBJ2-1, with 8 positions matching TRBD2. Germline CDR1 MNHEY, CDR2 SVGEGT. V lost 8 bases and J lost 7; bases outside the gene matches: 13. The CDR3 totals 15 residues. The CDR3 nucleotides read TGTGCCAGCGGAGAACTAGCGGAAGTGATAAATGAGCAGTTCTTC. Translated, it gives CASGELAEVINEQFF.

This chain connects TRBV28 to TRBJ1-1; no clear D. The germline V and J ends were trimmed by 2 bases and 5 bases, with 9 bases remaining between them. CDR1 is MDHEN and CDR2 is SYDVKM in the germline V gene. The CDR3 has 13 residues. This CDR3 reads CASSLKGWTEAFF. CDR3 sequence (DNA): TGTGCCAGCAGTTTAAAGGGTTGGACTGAAGCTTTCTTT.

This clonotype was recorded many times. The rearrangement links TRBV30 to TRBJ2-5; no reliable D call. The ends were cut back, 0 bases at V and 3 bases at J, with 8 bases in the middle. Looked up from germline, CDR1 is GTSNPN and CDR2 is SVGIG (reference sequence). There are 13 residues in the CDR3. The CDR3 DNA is TGTGCCTGGAGTGTGTGGGCTAAAGAGACCCAGTACTTC. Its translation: CAWSVWAKETQYF.